This T cell receptor (beta chain) appears in the sequencing data of a study of post-analysis software for immune sequencing data. As for this clonotype: Its target is not known.

The CDR3 loop spans 15 amino acids. Trimming stripped 2 bases from V and 7 bases from J, with 15 bases between. CDR1 and CDR2 from the germline V gene are GTSNPN and SVGIG (reference sequence). Study-wide results and limits: Versus controls, multiple sclerosis patients showed significantly lower diversity (normalized Chao1). A handful of TRBV segments were significantly more frequent in patients than in controls. TRBV5-6, TRBV5-1 and TRBV20-1 were among these segments.

The library was made from cDNA and included unique molecular identifiers. TCRdb reanalysed the PCR reads using MiXCR and keeps one entry per CDR3 protein. The sample records around 700,000 distinct CDR3 sequences, roughly three fifths being singletons. The sequence was collected from a girl aged 2-10 years with multiple sclerosis. Sequencing was carried out using blood. The V gene is TRBV30, the J gene TRBJ1-6; a weak D match, TRBD1 (5 bases). CDR3 DNA sequence: TGTGCCTGGAGTCTATCCAGGGTCGGGAATTCACCCCTCCACTTT. Its protein is CAWSLSRVGNSPLHF.